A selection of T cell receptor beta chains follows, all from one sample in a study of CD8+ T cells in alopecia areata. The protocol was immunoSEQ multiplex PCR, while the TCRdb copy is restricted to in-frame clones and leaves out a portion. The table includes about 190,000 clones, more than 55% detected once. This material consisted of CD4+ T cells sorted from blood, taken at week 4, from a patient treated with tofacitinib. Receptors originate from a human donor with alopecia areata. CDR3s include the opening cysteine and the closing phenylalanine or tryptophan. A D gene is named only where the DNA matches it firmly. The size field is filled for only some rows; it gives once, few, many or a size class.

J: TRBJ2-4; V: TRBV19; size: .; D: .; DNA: TGTGCCAGTAGTACAGCCCCGCGGGGCATTCAGTACTTC; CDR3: CASSTAPRGIQYF
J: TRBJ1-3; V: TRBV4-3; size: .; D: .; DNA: TGCGCCAGCAGCCAAGAATGGGGTGGTGGAAACACCATATATTTT; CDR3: CASSQEWGGGNTIYF
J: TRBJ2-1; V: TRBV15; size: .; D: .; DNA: TGTGCCACCAGCAGAGCACGGACCTCCTACAATGAGCAGTTCTTC; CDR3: CATSRARTSYNEQFF
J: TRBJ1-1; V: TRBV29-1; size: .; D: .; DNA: TGCAGCGTACGCAACACTGAAGCTTTCTCAGCTTTCTTT; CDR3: CSVRNTEAFSAFF
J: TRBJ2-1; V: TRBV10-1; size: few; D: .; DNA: TGCGCCAGCAGTGACCGAAGCGGGACAAATGAGCAGTTCTTC; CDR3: CASSDRSGTNEQFF
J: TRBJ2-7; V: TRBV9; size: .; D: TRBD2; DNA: TGTGCCAGCAGCCGAAATCCTAGCGGGAGCTCCTACGAGCAGTACTTC; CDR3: CASSRNPSGSSYEQYF
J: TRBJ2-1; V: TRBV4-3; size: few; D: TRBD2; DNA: TGCGCCAGCAGCCAAGATCAGCGCGGGAGGGTTAGCTCCTACAATGAGCAGTTCTTC; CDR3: CASSQDQRGRVSSYNEQFF
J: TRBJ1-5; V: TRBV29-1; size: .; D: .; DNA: TGCAGCGTTGGTCAGGGTAGCAATCAGCCCCAGCATTTT; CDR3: CSVGQGSNQPQHF
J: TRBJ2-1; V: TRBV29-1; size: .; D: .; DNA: TGCAGCGTTGGGTCTGGGAGTCGATACAATGAGCAGTTCTTC; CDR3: CSVGSGSRYNEQFF
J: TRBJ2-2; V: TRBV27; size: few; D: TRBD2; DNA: TGTGCCAGCAGCCGGGGACTAGCGGCTACCGGGGAGCTGTTTTTT; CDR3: CASSRGLAATGELFF
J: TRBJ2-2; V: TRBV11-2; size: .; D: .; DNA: TGTGCCAGCAGCTTAGATACCCTGGACGGGGAGCTGTTTTTT; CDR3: CASSLDTLDGELFF
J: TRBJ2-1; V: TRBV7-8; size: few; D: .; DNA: TGTGCCAGCAGCCTACTGACAGGGAGGTTTCACCATGAGCAGTTCTTC; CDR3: CASSLLTGRFHHEQFF
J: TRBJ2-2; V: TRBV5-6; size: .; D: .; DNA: TGTGCCAGCAGCTTCCCAGCGAACACCGGGGAGCTGTTTTTT; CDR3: CASSFPANTGELFF
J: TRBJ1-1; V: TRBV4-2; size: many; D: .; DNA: TGTGCCAGCAGCCAAGTGAGCGCATCCAGGGCTGAAGCTTTCTTT; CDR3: CASSQVSASRAEAFF
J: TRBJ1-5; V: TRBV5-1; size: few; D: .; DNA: TGCGCCAGCAGCTTGGAGGGCCTCAATCAGCCCCAGCATTTT; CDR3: CASSLEGLNQPQHF
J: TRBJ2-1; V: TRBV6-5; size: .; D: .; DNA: TGTGCCAGCAGTTACATTGCCAATGAGCAGTTCTTC; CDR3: CASSYIANEQFF
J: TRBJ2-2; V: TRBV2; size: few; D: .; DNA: TGTGCCAGCACCCAGGACAGCCTCAACACCGGGGAGCTGTTTTTT; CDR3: CASTQDSLNTGELFF
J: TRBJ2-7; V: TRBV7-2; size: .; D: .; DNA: TGTGCCAGCAGAACGCCTTGGGGGGGCAACGAGCAGTACTTC; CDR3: CASRTPWGGNEQYF
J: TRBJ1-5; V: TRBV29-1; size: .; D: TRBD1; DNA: TGCAGCGTTGACACAGGGGATGCCCAGCATTTT; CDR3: CSVDTGDAQHF
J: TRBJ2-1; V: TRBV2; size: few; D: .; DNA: TGTGCCAGCAGTGATCCCCCTTTTGTCCATGAGCAGTTCTTC; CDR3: CASSDPPFVHEQFF
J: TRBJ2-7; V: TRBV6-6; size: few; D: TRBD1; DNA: TGTGCCAGCAGTTACGGACAGGGGGCGCACTACGAGCAGTACTTC; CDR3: CASSYGQGAHYEQYF
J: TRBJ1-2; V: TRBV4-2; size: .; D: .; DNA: TGTGCCAGCAGCCAGGGACACTATGGCTACACCTTC; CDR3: CASSQGHYGYTF
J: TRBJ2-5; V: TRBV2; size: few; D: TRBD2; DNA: TGTGCCAGCAGTGATCCACTAGCGGTCTTTTATTACTTC; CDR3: CASSDPLAVFYYF
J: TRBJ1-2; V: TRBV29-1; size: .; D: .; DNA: TGCAGCGTTGAGGCCTCCCCCTTAATCTACACCTTC; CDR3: CSVEASPLIYTF
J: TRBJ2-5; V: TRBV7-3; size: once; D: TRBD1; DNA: TGTGCCAGCAGCTTGACAGGGGCAGGGGAGACCCAGTACTTC; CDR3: CASSLTGAGETQYF
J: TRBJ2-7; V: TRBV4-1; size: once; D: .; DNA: TGCGCCAGCAGCCCCCGGGACGTCTCCTACGAGCAGTACTTC; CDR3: CASSPRDVSYEQYF
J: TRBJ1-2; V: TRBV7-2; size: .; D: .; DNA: TGTGCCAGCAGCTTTATTCAAGCTAACTATGGCTACACCTTC; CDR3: CASSFIQANYGYTF
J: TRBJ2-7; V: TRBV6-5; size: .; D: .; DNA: TGTGCCAGCAAGACAGCGAATTACGAGCAGTACTTC; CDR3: CASKTANYEQYF
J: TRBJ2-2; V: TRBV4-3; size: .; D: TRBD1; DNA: TGCGCCAGCAGCCAAGAACTCCAGGGGGCGGACACCGGGGAGCTGTTTTTT; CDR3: CASSQELQGADTGELFF
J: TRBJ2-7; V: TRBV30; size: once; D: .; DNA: TGTGCCTGGAATAAACTCTCGGTGGGGAAGGGGCAGTACTTC; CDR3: CAWNKLSVGKGQYF
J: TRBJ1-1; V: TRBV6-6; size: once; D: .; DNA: TGTGCCAGCGGGCGGACTGGGGCCACTGAAGCTTTCTTT; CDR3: CASGRTGATEAFF
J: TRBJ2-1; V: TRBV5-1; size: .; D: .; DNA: TGCGCCAGCAGAGCGGAGCGATCCTACAATGAGCAGTTCTTC; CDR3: CASRAERSYNEQFF
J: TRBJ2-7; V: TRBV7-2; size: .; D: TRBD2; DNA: TGTGCCAGCAGCTTAGCGGGGGGACTAGCGGGAAACTACGAGCAGTACTTC; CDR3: CASSLAGGLAGNYEQYF
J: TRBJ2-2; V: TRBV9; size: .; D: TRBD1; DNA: TGTGCCAGCAGCGTTTCCGGGACAGGGACCGGGGAGCTGTTTTTT; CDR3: CASSVSGTGTGELFF
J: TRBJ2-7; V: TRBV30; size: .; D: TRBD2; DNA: TGTGCCTGGAGTGGTGGGAGGGCCTACGAGCAGTACTTC; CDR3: CAWSGGRAYEQYF
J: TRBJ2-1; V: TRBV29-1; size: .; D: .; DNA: TGCAGCGTTTTGGGCAGGGAGGGAGGGGGACACAATGAGCAGTTCTTC; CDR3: CSVLGREGGGHNEQFF
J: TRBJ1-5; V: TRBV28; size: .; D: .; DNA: TGTGCCAGCAGTACAACTATCGGGCCCCAGCATTTT; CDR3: CASSTTIGPQHF
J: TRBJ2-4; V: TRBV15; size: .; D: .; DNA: TGTGCCACCAGCAGAGACCCCGCGCGGCGCGGAACAGGGACCAAAAACATTCAGTACTTC; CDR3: CATSRDPARRGTGTKNIQYF
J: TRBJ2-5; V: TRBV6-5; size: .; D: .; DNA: TGTGCCAGCAGTTACTCGGTCCGAAAAGAGACCCAGTACTTC; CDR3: CASSYSVRKETQYF
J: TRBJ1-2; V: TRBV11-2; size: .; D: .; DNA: TGTGCCAGCAGCCGCTCGAACAACTATGGCTACACCTTC; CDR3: CASSRSNNYGYTF
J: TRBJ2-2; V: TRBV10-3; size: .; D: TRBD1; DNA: TGTGCCATCAGTGGACAGGGGGCGCATGGGTACACCGGGGAGCTGTTTTTT; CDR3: CAISGQGAHGYTGELFF
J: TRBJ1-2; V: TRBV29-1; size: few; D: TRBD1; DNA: TGCAGCGTGGCGACAGGGTCAGGGTATGGCTACACCTTC; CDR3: CSVATGSGYGYTF
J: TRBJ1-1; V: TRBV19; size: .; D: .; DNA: TGTGCCAGTAGCCTCGGGAGGACTGAAGCTTTCTTT; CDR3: CASSLGRTEAFF
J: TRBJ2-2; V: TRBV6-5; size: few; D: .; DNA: TGTGCCAGCAGTTCCCTAGGGACCCCTCGGACCGGGGAGCTGTTTTTT; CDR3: CASSSLGTPRTGELFF
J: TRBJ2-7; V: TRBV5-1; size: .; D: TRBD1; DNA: TGCGCCAGCACCAGACAGGGGAGGTACAACGAGCAGTACTTC; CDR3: CASTRQGRYNEQYF
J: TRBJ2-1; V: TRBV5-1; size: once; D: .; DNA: TGCGCCAGCAGGCCTGACGGGAGCTCCTACAATGAGCAGTTCTTC; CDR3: CASRPDGSSYNEQFF
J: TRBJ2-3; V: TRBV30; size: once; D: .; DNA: TGTGCCTGGAGACTACATCTGTTAGCCACAGATACGCAGTATTTT; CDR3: CAWRLHLLATDTQYF
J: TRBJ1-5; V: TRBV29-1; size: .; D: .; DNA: TGCAGCGTTGGTGGCGGTGGCCAGCCCCAGCATTTT; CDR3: CSVGGGGQPQHF